The present TCR beta chain was sequenced within a study of identifying expanded T cells in peripheral blood. Study conclusions and caveats: Clone count variance between approximately two-week samples rose with total template count.

This clone was recorded once. The target antigen is unknown. From germline, CDR1 is ENHRY and CDR2 SYGVKD. V was pared by 7 bases and J by 0 bases, with 13 bases of the junction left unmatched. CDR3 length: 19 amino acids. Data came from immunoSEQ multiplex PCR; TCRdb stores just in-frame clones and leaves some out. This table holds about 100,000 clones, over 70% found once. The sequence was collected from a person between 18 and 69 years old in good health. The chain uses TRBV10-3 and TRBJ2-3, with 13 bases aligning to TRBD2. Sequencing input: blood. DNA for the CDR3: TGTGCCATCACCCCTTGGCGGACTAGCGGGGGATCTAGCACAGATACGCAGTATTTT. This sequence encodes CAITPWRTSGGSSTDTQYF.